The 15 T cell receptor beta chains below all came from one sample that was sequenced in a study of early T cells in non-severe SARS-CoV-2 infection. One entry per CDR3 protein results from TCRdb running MiXCR on the 5' RACE reads. The top ten hold 4.9% of the sample, which has approximately 64,000 distinct CDR3 sequences, over 4.5% seen once. The sample was whole blood. Every receptor here comes from an adult who was a healthcare worker with PCR-confirmed SARS-CoV-2 infection or an uninfected control (not recorded which).

The chain employs TRBV20-1 and TRBJ2-2; TRBD1 matches at 7 bases. This CDR3 is built from 16 residues. CDR1 and CDR2 from the germline V gene are DFQATT and SNEGSKA (reference sequence). The V segment lost 3 bases and the J segment 2 bases; nucleotides outside the gene matches: 9. CDR3 DNA sequence: TGCAGTGCTAGGCCCCGGACAGGAGAAAACACCGGGGAGCTGTTTTTT. Its translation is CSARPRTGENTGELFF.

This clonotype was counted ten times or more. V gene TRBV29-1 combines with J gene TRBJ1-2; D uncertain. V was shortened by 7 bases and J by 2 bases, with 20 bases between the two germline ends. The CDR3 is made up of 15 amino acids. Germline-derived CDR1 and CDR2 are SQVTM and ANQGSEA. CDR3 coding DNA: TGCAGCGCCCCGGAAGGCCCAAACTTCAACTATGGCTACACCTTC. Encoded protein: CSAPEGPNFNYGYTF.

This clonotype was counted between two and nine times. The chain recombines TRBV7-9 with TRBJ1-2; D unresolved. This CDR3 has 11 residues. Germline V gives CDR1 SEHNR, CDR2 FQNEAQ (reference sequence). V was pared by 1 base and J by 7 bases, with 4 bases between. CDR3 region: CASSLGPGYTF. Here the CDR3 DNA reads TGTGCCAGCAGCTTAGGCCCTGGCTACACCTTC.

The chain has TRBV7-2 and TRBJ2-3; no firm D call. Germline V CDR1 and CDR2: SGHTA, FQGNSA. The CDR3 runs to 13 residues. Trimming pared 3 bases from V and 1 base from J, leaving 5 bases between. The CDR3 DNA is TGTGCCAGCAGCTTTGGAGGCACAGATACGCAGTATTTT. It is translated as CASSFGGTDTQYF.

This clonotype has at least ten counts. The gene calls are TRBV6-5 and TRBJ1-1, with D possibly TRBD1 on 5 matching bases. The germline V gene encodes CDR1 MNHEY and CDR2 SVGAGI. The V gene lost 10 bases and the J gene lost 2 bases, with 14 bases spanning the gap. The CDR3 consists of 13 residues. The CDR3 bases are TGTGCCATAGGGGCAGACAGCAACACTGAAGCTTTCTTT. This gives the protein CAIGADSNTEAFF.

The chain recombines TRBV13 with TRBJ2-3; D may be TRBD2 (5 bases). The CDR3 is 15 residues long. Trimming removed 0 bases at V and 3 bases at J, with 10 bases between. CDR1 and CDR2 (germline): PRHDT, FYEKMQ (reference sequence). The CDR3 loop reads CASSLGLGLTDTQYF. The CDR3 region has the DNA TGTGCCAGCAGCTTAGGACTAGGATTAACAGATACGCAGTATTTT.

This clonotype was recorded at least ten times. This chain uses TRBV3-1 with TRBJ1-3, with D possibly TRBD1 on 5 matching bases. The germline V and J ends were trimmed by 2 bases and 3 bases, with 8 bases remaining between them. The CDR3 has 14 amino acids. The germline V gene has CDR1 LGHDT and CDR2 YNNKEL (reference sequence). The CDR3 spells CASSQPGIGNTIYF. The CDR3 DNA reads TGTGCCAGCAGCCAACCAGGGATTGGAAACACCATATATTTT.

The chain uses TRBV7-2 and TRBJ2-7; D unclear. The CDR3 contains 12 residues. V was pared by 5 bases and J by 5 bases, with 10 bases between. Germline V gene sequence: CDR1 SGHTA, CDR2 FQGNSA. CDR3 DNA sequence: TGTGCCAGCAGCCCAGTAGGCGACGAGCAGTACTTC. This encodes CASSPVGDEQYF.

The gene calls are TRBV5-1 and TRBJ2-2; D remains unclear. CDR1 is SGHRS and CDR2 is YFSETQ in the germline V gene. Trimming took 1 base from V and 0 from J, leaving 7 bases between them. This CDR3 comprises 15 residues. In DNA, the CDR3 is TGCGCCAGCAGCTTGATCAGTCCGAACACCGGGGAGCTGTTTTTT. Its translation: CASSLISPNTGELFF.

There are a few counts of this clonotype. CDR3 amino acids: CSVRDKVNTEAFF. Here the CDR3 DNA reads TGCAGCGTCCGGGACAAAGTCAACACTGAAGCTTTCTTT. This rearrangement joins TRBV29-1 to TRBJ1-1; TRBD1 is a possible D gene (6 bases). This CDR3 contains 13 residues. V gave up 6 bases and J gave up 2 bases, with 13 bases separating them. The V gene's germline CDR1 is SQVTM and CDR2 ANQGSEA.

There are many counts of this clonotype. The J gene is TRBJ1-1, the V gene TRBV20-1; 9 nucleotides align to TRBD1. Trimming removed 1 base from V and 4 bases from J; junction bases left unmatched: 7. The CDR3 is 15 amino acids. Per germline, CDR1 DFQATT and CDR2 SNEGSKA (reference sequence). CDR3 loop: CSARGTPDRGTEAFF. CDR3 nucleotides: TGCAGTGCTAGAGGGACGCCGGACAGGGGCACTGAAGCTTTCTTT.

This clonotype was seen at least ten times. The chain carries TRBV30 and TRBJ1-2, with a possible D match to TRBD1 (6 bases). The CDR3 totals 13 residues. V shed 1 base and J shed 4 bases, with 10 bases lying between them. Per the germline V gene, CDR1 is GTSNPN and CDR2 is SVGIG (reference sequence). The CDR3 bases are TGTGCCTGGAGTGCAGGGGTCGGCTATGGCTACACCTTC. It encodes CAWSAGVGYGYTF. Looking up the rest from reference TRBV30 and TRBJ1-2 gives the full variable domain: SQTIHQWPATLVQPVGSPLSLECTVEGTSNPNLYWYRQAAGRGLQLLFYSVGIGQISSEVPQNLSASRPQDRQFILSSKKLLLSDSGFYLCAWSAGVGYGYTFGSGTRLTVV.

This clonotype occurred many times. The chain has TRBV27 and TRBJ2-1, with TRBD2 matching 13 bases. The germline V gene encodes CDR1 MNHEY and CDR2 SMNVEV (reference sequence). The CDR3 contains 16 residues. V was clipped by 5 bases and J by 4 bases; unmatched bases: 5. CDR3 coding DNA: TGTGCCAGCAGTCACATGACTAGCGGGGGGTACAATGAGCAGTTCTTC. This gives the protein CASSHMTSGGYNEQFF.

This clonotype was counted a few times. This chain connects TRBV24-1 to TRBJ1-4; TRBD1 aligns across 8 bases. The germline V gene has CDR1 KGHDR and CDR2 SFDVKD. The ends lost 4 bases at V and 3 bases at J; junction bases unmatched: 6. The CDR3 sequence is 16 residues long. This chain's CDR3 is CATSDTGTGSNEKLFF. Here the CDR3 DNA reads TGTGCCACCAGTGACACCGGGACAGGCTCTAATGAAAAACTGTTTTTT.

The rearrangement joins TRBV19 to TRBJ1-2; no clear D gene. The CDR3 contains 15 residues. Trimming shortened V by 2 bases and J by 4 bases, and 14 bases separated the two germline ends. CDR1 and CDR2 (germline): LNHDA, SQIVND (reference sequence). CDR3 sequence: CASSIYRDQPYGYTF. The CDR3 DNA follows: TGTGCCAGTAGTATATACCGGGATCAGCCCTATGGCTACACCTTC.